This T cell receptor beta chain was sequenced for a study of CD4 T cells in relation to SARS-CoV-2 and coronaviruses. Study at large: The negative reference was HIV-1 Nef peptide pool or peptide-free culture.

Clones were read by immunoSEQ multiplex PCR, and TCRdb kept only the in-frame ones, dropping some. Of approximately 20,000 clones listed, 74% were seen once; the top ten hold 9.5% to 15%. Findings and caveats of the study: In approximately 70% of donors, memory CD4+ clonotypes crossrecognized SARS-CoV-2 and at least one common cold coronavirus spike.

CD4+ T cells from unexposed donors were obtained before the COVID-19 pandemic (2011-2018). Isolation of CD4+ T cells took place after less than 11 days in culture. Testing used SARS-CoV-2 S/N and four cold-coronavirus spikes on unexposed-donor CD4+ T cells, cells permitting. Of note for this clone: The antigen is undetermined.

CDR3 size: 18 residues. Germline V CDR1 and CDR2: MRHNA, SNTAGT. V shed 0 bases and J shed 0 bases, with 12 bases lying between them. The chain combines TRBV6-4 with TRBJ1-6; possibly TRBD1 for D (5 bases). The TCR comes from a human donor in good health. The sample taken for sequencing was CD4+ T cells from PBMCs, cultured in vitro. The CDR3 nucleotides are TGTGCCAGCAGTGACTCTGCAGGGCCCAGCTCCTATAATTCACCCCTCCACTTT. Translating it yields CASSDSAGPSSYNSPLHF.